At least ten counts were recorded for the clone carrying this T cell receptor beta chain. Its matching antigen is unknown. Trimming took off 6 bases at V and 4 bases at J, with 9 bases between the two ends. Germline V gene data show CDR1 as MDHEN and CDR2 as SYDVKM. The CDR3 runs to 12 residues. The data stem from a study of blood T cells in healthy people across ages. For the second PCR, which ran for about 7 to 11 cycles, a sample-barcoded 5' primer and a J-beta primer mix were used. At least 2.5 million CDR3-containing paired-end reads were obtained per sample. TCRdb reprocessed the 5' RACE reads via MiXCR and lists one record per CDR3 protein. Here the sample spans under 850,000 distinct CDR3 sequences, under 40% being singletons. Findings and limits, study-wide: Diversity of TCR beta per million T cells declined in a roughly linear way with age.

The study drew donors from healthy Caucasian individuals in Russia aged roughly 6 to 90. The sample taken for sequencing was blood. This chain uses TRBV28 with TRBJ2-5; D perhaps matches TRBD1 (6 bases). The TCR was taken from a man between 18 and 29 years old in good health. The CDR3 nucleotides are TGTGCCAGCAGGACAGGTGGAGAGACCCAGTACTTC. It is translated as CASRTGGETQYF.